The present TCR beta chain was sequenced within a study of T cells after yellow fever vaccination. At the level of the study: Low-cell-number fractions underwent preparation using SMART-Seq v4 Ultra Low Input.

The CDR3 contains 17 residues. Germline lookup yields CDR1 MNHNS and CDR2 SASEGT. J lost 5 bases, V lost 6 bases, and 15 bases had no gene match. This clonotype came up many times. As yet, its antigen is unknown. One entry per CDR3 protein, called by TCRdb with MiXCR from the 5' RACE reads. The top ten hold around 15% of the sample, which has 450,000 to 600,000 distinct CDR3 sequences, approximately 13% seen once. Regarding the study as a whole: Post-booster repertoires again held most primary-vaccination clones (roughly 96% CD4, roughly 88% CD8). A small proportion of clonotypes was detected in both the CD4 and CD8 compartments. In FACS-sorted repertoires, abundant clonotypes from the bulk population could appear as contaminants.

The sample consisted of PBMCs, taken on the day of the yellow fever booster vaccination. The chain carries TRBV6-1 and TRBJ2-1; 8 nucleotides agree with TRBD1. The source of this sequence is a man aged 30 to 45 who received the YFV17D yellow fever vaccine. In DNA form, the CDR3 reads TGTGCCAGCAGCCTTGCCGGTGACAGGGGCAGGAACAATGAGCAGTTCTTC. Translated: CASSLAGDRGRNNEQFF.